What follows describes a single T cell receptor beta chain. Clones were read by immunoSEQ multiplex PCR, and TCRdb kept only the in-frame ones, dropping some. The sample has about 130,000 clones, approximately 80% seen once. Germline assignment: CDR1 SGHDT and CDR2 YYEEEE. This CDR3 has 14 amino acids. Unmatched junction bases numbered 6, after V lost 2 bases and J lost 6 bases. This record comes from a study of blood T cell repertoires in COVID-19. Sequences were obtained from peripheral blood. This rearrangement joins TRBV5-6 to TRBJ2-7; 9 bases align to TRBD1. The sequence came from a man in his forties or fifties with active or convalescent COVID-19. Written as DNA, the CDR3 is TGTGCCAGCAGCTTCGGGACAGGGACGCTCGAGCAGTACTTC. It codes for CASSFGTGTLEQYF.